Listed here is a single TCR beta chain. This sample is part of a study of shared clonotypes between healthy human individuals. An even split of each subset's genomic DNA across several immunoSEQ plates was performed. Generated by immunoSEQ multiplex PCR, the TCRdb table keeps only in-frame clones and is missing some. The sample records some 2,100,000 clones, 90% to 96% being singletons. Naive CD4+ cells were CD45RA-selected; the remaining cells were memory. The CDR3 is 18 residues long. The V segment lost 1 base and the J segment 1 base; nucleotides outside the gene matches: 3. Germline V gene sequence: CDR1 SGHVS, CDR2 FNYEAQ.

The chain employs TRBV7-6 and TRBJ1-6, with TRBD1 identical over 11 bases. Specimen: naive CD4+ T cells sorted from blood. Regarding subset: CD45RA+ positively selected. The sequence was obtained from a man younger than 35 in good health. The CDR3: CASSLGTGGASYNSPLHF. The DNA of the CDR3 is TGTGCCAGCAGCTTAGGGACAGGGGGCGCTTCCTATAATTCACCCCTCCACTTT.